A selection of T cell receptor beta chains follows, all from one sample in a study of blood T cells in healthy people across ages. TCRdb used MiXCR to reprocess the 5' RACE reads, holding one entry per CDR3 protein. Of about 570,000 distinct CDR3 sequences in the sample, 27% were seen once. Sequencing input: blood. The receptors originated from an older woman in good health. Both conserved end residues are part of each CDR3. D genes are given only for firm matches. Clone size, where shown, is once, few, many, or a class for clones that have expanded.

d_call: TRBD2
j_call: TRBJ2-1
v_call: TRBV11-1
clone_size: -
cdr3_aa: CASSLTSGLVREQFF
cdr3_nt: TGTGCCAGCAGCTTAACTAGCGGGCTGGTCAGAGAGCAGTTCTTC

d_call: TRBD2
j_call: TRBJ2-5
v_call: TRBV6-1
clone_size: few
cdr3_aa: CASTPTWTSGGAETQYF
cdr3_nt: TGTGCCAGCACTCCAACTTGGACTAGCGGGGGGGCGGAGACCCAGTACTTC

d_call: TRBD1
j_call: TRBJ1-6
v_call: TRBV3-1
clone_size: few
cdr3_aa: CASSRLPTGADNSPLHF
cdr3_nt: TGTGCCAGCAGCAGACTACCGACAGGGGCGGATAATTCACCCCTCCACTTT

d_call: -
j_call: TRBJ2-7
v_call: TRBV7-3
clone_size: few
cdr3_aa: CASSLRGPPYEQYF
cdr3_nt: TGTGCCAGCAGCCTTAGAGGGCCCCCCTACGAGCAGTACTTC

d_call: TRBD1
j_call: TRBJ1-5
v_call: TRBV7-2
clone_size: few
cdr3_aa: CASSPYGTVNQPQHF
cdr3_nt: TGTGCCAGCAGCCCCTACGGGACAGTCAATCAGCCCCAGCATTTT

d_call: -
j_call: TRBJ2-2
v_call: TRBV4-2
clone_size: -
cdr3_aa: CASSPERGGDTGELFF
cdr3_nt: TGTGCCAGCAGCCCTGAGAGGGGGGGCGACACCGGGGAGCTGTTTTTT

d_call: -
j_call: TRBJ2-7
v_call: TRBV28
clone_size: -
cdr3_aa: CASRAVLGVSYEQYF
cdr3_nt: TGTGCCAGCAGGGCGGTGTTGGGGGTCTCCTACGAGCAGTACTTC

d_call: -
j_call: TRBJ2-2
v_call: TRBV29-1
clone_size: -
cdr3_aa: CSVKEGAGELFF
cdr3_nt: TGCAGCGTAAAGGAGGGGGCCGGGGAGCTGTTTTTT

d_call: TRBD1
j_call: TRBJ2-7
v_call: TRBV4-1
clone_size: -
cdr3_aa: CASSQIPGGFYEQYF
cdr3_nt: TGCGCCAGCAGCCAAATCCCAGGGGGATTCTACGAGCAGTACTTC

d_call: -
j_call: TRBJ1-1
v_call: TRBV7-9
clone_size: -
cdr3_aa: CASSLGQATEAFF
cdr3_nt: TGTGCCAGCAGCTTAGGACAGGCTACTGAAGCTTTCTTT

d_call: -
j_call: TRBJ2-7
v_call: TRBV5-1
clone_size: -
cdr3_aa: CASSAPGNSNEQYF
cdr3_nt: TGCGCCAGCAGCGCCCCCGGGAATTCCAACGAGCAGTACTTC

d_call: TRBD1
j_call: TRBJ1-1
v_call: TRBV7-6
clone_size: -
cdr3_aa: CASSLGSNRGVMMNTEAFF
cdr3_nt: TGTGCCAGCAGCTTAGGCAGCAACAGGGGCGTGATGATGAACACTGAAGCTTTCTTT

d_call: -
j_call: TRBJ2-1
v_call: TRBV7-3
clone_size: -
cdr3_aa: CASSRSSSLVNEQFF
cdr3_nt: TGTGCCAGCAGCAGGAGCTCCTCCCTAGTCAATGAGCAGTTCTTC

d_call: TRBD2
j_call: TRBJ2-1
v_call: TRBV6-6
clone_size: few
cdr3_aa: CASSRGGIGNEQFF
cdr3_nt: TGTGCCAGCAGTCGCGGGGGAATCGGCAATGAGCAGTTCTTC

d_call: -
j_call: TRBJ2-5
v_call: TRBV11-3
clone_size: -
cdr3_aa: CASSLRTKRPETQYF
cdr3_nt: TGTGCCAGCAGCTTACGGACCAAGAGACCAGAGACCCAGTACTTC

d_call: -
j_call: TRBJ2-4
v_call: TRBV11-2
clone_size: -
cdr3_aa: CASSLDVSKNIQYF
cdr3_nt: TGTGCCAGCAGCTTAGATGTCAGCAAAAACATTCAGTACTTC

d_call: TRBD1
j_call: TRBJ1-3
v_call: TRBV12-3/TRBV12-4
clone_size: few
cdr3_aa: CASSLQGAHRNTIYF
cdr3_nt: TGTGCCAGCAGTTTACAGGGGGCCCACCGGAACACCATATATTTT

d_call: -
j_call: TRBJ2-3
v_call: TRBV25-1
clone_size: -
cdr3_aa: CASSSLGGGNTQYF
cdr3_nt: TGTGCCAGCAGTTCATTGGGGGGCGGGAATACGCAGTATTTT

d_call: TRBD1
j_call: TRBJ2-2
v_call: TRBV5-1
clone_size: -
cdr3_aa: CASSSRQGASGELFF
cdr3_nt: TGCGCCAGCAGCTCCCGACAGGGGGCTTCGGGGGAGCTGTTTTTT

d_call: -
j_call: TRBJ2-7
v_call: TRBV29-1
clone_size: -
cdr3_aa: CSVGRNREQYF
cdr3_nt: TGCAGCGTTGGAAGGAACCGGGAGCAGTACTTC

d_call: -
j_call: TRBJ2-7
v_call: TRBV29-1
clone_size: few
cdr3_aa: CSVEDHLKSYEQYF
cdr3_nt: TGCAGCGTTGAAGATCACCTTAAGTCCTACGAGCAGTACTTC

d_call: -
j_call: TRBJ2-7
v_call: TRBV5-1
clone_size: -
cdr3_aa: CASSYDNAYEQYF
cdr3_nt: TGCGCCAGCAGTTACGACAACGCCTACGAGCAGTACTTC

d_call: -
j_call: TRBJ2-7
v_call: TRBV7-2
clone_size: once
cdr3_aa: CASSLGASSQGEQYF
cdr3_nt: TGTGCCAGCAGCTTAGGGGCTAGCTCCCAGGGCGAGCAGTACTTC

d_call: TRBD2
j_call: TRBJ2-1
v_call: TRBV6-5
clone_size: many
cdr3_aa: CASRLAGGLNEQFF
cdr3_nt: TGTGCCAGCAGACTAGCGGGGGGGCTCAATGAGCAGTTCTTC

d_call: TRBD2
j_call: TRBJ2-1
v_call: TRBV6-2/TRBV6-3
clone_size: -
cdr3_aa: CASSPRTSGGLFEQFF
cdr3_nt: TGTGCCAGCAGTCCCAGGACTAGCGGGGGGCTATTCGAGCAGTTCTTC

d_call: -
j_call: TRBJ1-2
v_call: TRBV5-6
clone_size: -
cdr3_aa: CASSFREGYGYTF
cdr3_nt: TGTGCCAGCAGTTTCAGGGAGGGCTATGGCTACACCTTC

d_call: -
j_call: TRBJ1-1
v_call: TRBV20-1
clone_size: few
cdr3_aa: CSARDHGGPRDTEAFF
cdr3_nt: TGCAGTGCTAGAGATCACGGGGGACCCCGAGATACTGAAGCTTTCTTT

d_call: -
j_call: TRBJ1-1
v_call: TRBV12-3/TRBV12-4
clone_size: once
cdr3_aa: CASSWYNFQRHTEAFF
cdr3_nt: TGTGCCAGCAGTTGGTACAACTTCCAACGGCACACTGAAGCTTTCTTT